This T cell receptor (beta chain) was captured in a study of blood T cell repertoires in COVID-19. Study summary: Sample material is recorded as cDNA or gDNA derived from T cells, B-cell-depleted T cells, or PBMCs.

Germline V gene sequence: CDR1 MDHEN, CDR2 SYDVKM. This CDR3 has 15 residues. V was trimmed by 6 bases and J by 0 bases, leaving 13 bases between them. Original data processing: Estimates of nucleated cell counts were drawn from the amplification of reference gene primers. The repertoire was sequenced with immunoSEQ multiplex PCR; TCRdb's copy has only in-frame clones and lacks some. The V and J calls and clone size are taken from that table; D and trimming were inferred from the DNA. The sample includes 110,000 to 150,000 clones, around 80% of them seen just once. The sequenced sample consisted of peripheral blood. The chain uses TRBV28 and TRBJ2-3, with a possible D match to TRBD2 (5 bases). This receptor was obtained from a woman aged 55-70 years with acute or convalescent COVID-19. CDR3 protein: CASSPQPGSTDTQYF. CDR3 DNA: TGTGCCAGCAGCCCTCAACCGGGGAGCACAGATACGCAGTATTTT.